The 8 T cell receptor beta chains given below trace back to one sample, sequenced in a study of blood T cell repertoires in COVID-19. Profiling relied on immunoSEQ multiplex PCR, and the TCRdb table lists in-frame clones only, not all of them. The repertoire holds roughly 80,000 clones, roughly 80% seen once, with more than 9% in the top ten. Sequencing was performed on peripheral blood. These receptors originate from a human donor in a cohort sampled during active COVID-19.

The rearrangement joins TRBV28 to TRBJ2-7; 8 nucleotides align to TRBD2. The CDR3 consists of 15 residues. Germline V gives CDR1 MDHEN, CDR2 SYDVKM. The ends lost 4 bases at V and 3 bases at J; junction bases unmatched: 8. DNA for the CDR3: TGTGCCAGCAGTTACGGCGGGGGGCCGATCTACGAGCAGTACTTC. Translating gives CASSYGGGPIYEQYF.

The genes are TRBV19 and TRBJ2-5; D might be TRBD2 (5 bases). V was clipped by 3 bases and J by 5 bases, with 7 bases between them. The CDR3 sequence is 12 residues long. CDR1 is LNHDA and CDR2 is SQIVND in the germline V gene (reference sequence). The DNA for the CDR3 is TGTGCCAGTAGTATGACTAAGGAGACCCAGTACTTC. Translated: CASSMTKETQYF.

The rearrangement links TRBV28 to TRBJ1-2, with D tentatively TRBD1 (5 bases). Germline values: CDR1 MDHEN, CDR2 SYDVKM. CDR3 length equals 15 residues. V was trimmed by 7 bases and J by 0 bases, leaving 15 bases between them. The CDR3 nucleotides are TGTGCCAGCACCGAGCAGGGCCCGACTAACTATGGCTACACCTTC. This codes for CASTEQGPTNYGYTF.

CDR3: CASSYPGITEAFF. The CDR3 DNA is TGTGCCAGCAGTTACCCCGGTATCACTGAAGCTTTCTTT. V and J are TRBV6-2 or TRBV6-3 and TRBJ1-1; D not certain. V lost 2 bases and J lost 4, with 8 bases in between. This CDR3 has 13 residues. In germline, CDR1 is MNHEY, CDR2 SVGEGT.

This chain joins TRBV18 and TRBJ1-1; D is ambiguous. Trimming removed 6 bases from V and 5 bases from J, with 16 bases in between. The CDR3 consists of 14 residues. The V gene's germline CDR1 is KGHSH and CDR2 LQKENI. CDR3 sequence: CASSPTSRETEAFF. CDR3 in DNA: TGTGCCAGCTCCCCGACATCAAGGGAGACTGAAGCTTTCTTT. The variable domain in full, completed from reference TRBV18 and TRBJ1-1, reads NAGVMQNPRHLVRRRGQEARLRCSPMKGHSHVYWYRQLPEEGLKFMVYLQKENIIDESGMPKERFSAEFPKEGPSILRIQQVVRGDSAAYFCASSPTSRETEAFFGQGTRLTVV.

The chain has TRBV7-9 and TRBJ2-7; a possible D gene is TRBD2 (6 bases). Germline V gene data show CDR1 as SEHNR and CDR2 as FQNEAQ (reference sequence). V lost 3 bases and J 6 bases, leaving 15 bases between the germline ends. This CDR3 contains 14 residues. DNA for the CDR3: TGTGCCAGCAGCTTGGGTCGAGGAGGGTCCGAGCAGTACTTC. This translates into CASSLGRGGSEQYF.

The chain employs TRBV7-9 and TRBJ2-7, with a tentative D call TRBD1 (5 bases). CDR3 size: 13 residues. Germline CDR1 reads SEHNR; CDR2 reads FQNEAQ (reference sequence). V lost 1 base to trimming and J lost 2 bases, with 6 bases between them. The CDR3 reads CASSLVGAYEQYF. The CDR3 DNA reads TGTGCCAGCAGCTTAGTAGGGGCCTACGAGCAGTACTTC.

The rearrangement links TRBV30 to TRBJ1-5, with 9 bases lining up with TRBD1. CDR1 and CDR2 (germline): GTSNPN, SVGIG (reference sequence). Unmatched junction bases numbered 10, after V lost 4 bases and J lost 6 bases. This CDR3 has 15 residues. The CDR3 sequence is CAWNRKGQGGQPQHF. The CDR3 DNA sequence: TGTGCCTGGAATCGCAAGGGACAGGGAGGTCAGCCCCAGCATTTT.